This T cell receptor (beta chain) came from a study of Graves' ophthalmopathy and Graves' hyperthyroidism. Findings and limits, study-wide: Ophthalmopathy progression predictions by the model showed nearly 75% specificity and about 70% sensitivity.

No progression to ophthalmopathy over 18 months defined stable hyperthyroidism. Ages of hyperthyroidism patients ran from 18 to 65, and their diagnoses were new, under 2 months' duration. Excluded were patients with other autoimmune diseases, uncontrolled infections, pregnancy or lactation. RNA transcripts were the source from which TCR beta CDR3 regions were amplified. After a first-round RT-PCR with HTBI primers, a second-round multiplex PCR was run. TCRdb passed the multiplex PCR reads through MiXCR, listing each CDR3 protein once. Of just over 400,000 distinct CDR3 sequences detected, under 25% appear once; the ten largest clones hold under 3%. This clonotype was detected only a few times. Antigen: not known. V gave up 1 base and J gave up 3 bases, with 9 bases separating them. From germline, CDR1 is MNHNS and CDR2 SASEGT. CDR3 length: 14 amino acids.

The V call is TRBV6-1, the J call TRBJ1-2; D is perhaps TRBD1 (6 bases). The receptor was derived from a woman aged 18-29 years with stable Graves' hyperthyroidism. Sequenced sample: peripheral blood. Written as DNA, the CDR3 is TGTGCCAGCAGTGAAGGGGACAAACACTATGGCTACACCTTC. Translating it yields CASSEGDKHYGYTF.